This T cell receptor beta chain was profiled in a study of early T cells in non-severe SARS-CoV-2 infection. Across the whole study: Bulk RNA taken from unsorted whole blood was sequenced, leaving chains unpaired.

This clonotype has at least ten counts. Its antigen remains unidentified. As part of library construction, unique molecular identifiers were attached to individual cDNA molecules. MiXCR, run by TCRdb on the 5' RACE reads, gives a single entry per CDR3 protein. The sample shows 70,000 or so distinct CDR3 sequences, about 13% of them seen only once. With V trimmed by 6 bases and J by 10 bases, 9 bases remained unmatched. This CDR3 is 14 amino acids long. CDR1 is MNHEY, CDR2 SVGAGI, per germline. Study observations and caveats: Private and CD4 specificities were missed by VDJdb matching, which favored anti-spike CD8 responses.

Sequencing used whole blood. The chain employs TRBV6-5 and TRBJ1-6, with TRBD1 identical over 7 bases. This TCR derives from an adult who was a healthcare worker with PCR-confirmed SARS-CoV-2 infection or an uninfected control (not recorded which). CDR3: CASRRGQKESPLHF. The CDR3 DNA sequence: TGTGCCAGCAGGAGGGGGCAGAAAGAATCACCCCTCCACTTT.